This TCR beta chain stems from a study of blood T cell repertoires in COVID-19. Study as a whole: The United States, Italy and Spain were the sources of the acute and convalescent COVID-19 samples. PBMCs, B-cell-depleted T cells, or T cells were the source of the cDNA or gDNA that made up the material.

In the study's own analysis: Amplifying reference gene primers gave estimates of nucleated cell counts. This table comes from immunoSEQ multiplex PCR, and its TCRdb copy is limited to in-frame clones, with some not included. V, J and clone size reflect that table, while D and trimming were determined from the DNA. The sample carries 94,000 or so clones, around 84% recorded once. Germline values: CDR1 SGHTS, CDR2 YDEGEE. CDR3 length: 16 amino acids. Trimming cost V 4 bases and J 0 bases; bases outside gene matches: 9. This clone was observed a few times. The chain recombines TRBV5-8 with TRBJ1-1; 7 bases agree with TRBD1. Sequenced: peripheral blood. The sequence was obtained from a man in his fifties or sixties with acute or convalescent COVID-19. CDR3 DNA sequence: TGTGCCAGCAGCCCCGGACAGGTAAAGTTGAACACTGAAGCTTTCTTT. Translated, it gives CASSPGQVKLNTEAFF.